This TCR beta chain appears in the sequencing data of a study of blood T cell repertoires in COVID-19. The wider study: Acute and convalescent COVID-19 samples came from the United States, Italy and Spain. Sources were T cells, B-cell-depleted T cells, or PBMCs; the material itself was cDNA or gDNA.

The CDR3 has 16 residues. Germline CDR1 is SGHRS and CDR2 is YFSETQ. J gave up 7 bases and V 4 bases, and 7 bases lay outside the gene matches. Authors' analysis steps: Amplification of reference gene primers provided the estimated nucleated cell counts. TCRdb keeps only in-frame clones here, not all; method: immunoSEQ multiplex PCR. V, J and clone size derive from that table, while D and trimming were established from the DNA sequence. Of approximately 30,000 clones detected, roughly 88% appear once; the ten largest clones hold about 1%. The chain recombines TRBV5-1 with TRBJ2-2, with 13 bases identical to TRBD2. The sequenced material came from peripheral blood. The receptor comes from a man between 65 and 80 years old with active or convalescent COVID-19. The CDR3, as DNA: TGCGCCAGCAGCACGGGACTAGCGGGAAGGATCGGGGAGCTGTTTTTT. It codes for CASSTGLAGRIGELFF.